One sample yielded the 4 T cell receptor beta chains listed below, sequenced in a study of blood T cell repertoires in COVID-19. Using immunoSEQ multiplex PCR, the repertoire was profiled, and TCRdb retains in-frame clones only, with some absent. The repertoire consists of 50,000 to 80,000 clones, with 75% to 85% occurring once and the leading ten covering 5.5% to 6%. The sequencing input was peripheral blood. The receptors were gathered from a woman aged 55-69 years with acute or convalescent COVID-19.

This chain links TRBV6-5 with TRBJ2-3, with D perhaps TRBD2 (6 bases). The CDR3 contains 14 residues. Germline values: CDR1 MNHEY, CDR2 SVGAGI. Trimming cost V 7 bases and J 1 base, with 12 bases left between them. This chain's CDR3 is CASNEGGGTDTQYF. CDR3 nucleotides: TGTGCCAGCAACGAAGGCGGGGGCACAGATACGCAGTATTTT.

This chain links TRBV7-2 with TRBJ2-5; 11 nucleotides align to TRBD2. J lost 5 bases, V lost 3 bases, and 8 bases had no gene match. CDR3 length equals 16 residues. Germline CDR1 SGHTA, CDR2 FQGNSA. The CDR3: CASSLSSGGASETQYF. For the CDR3, the DNA is TGTGCCAGCAGCTTGAGTAGCGGGGGGGCGAGCGAGACCCAGTACTTC.

V gene TRBV9 combines with J gene TRBJ1-1; D is undetermined. Germline-derived CDR1 and CDR2 are SGDLS and YYNGEE. V lost 3 bases to trimming and J lost 4 bases, with 13 bases between them. The CDR3 is 14 amino acids. The CDR3 nucleotides are TGTGCCAGCAGCGCACGAGGAGCGGCCACTGAAGCTTTCTTT. This translates into CASSARGAATEAFF. Drawing the rest from reference TRBV9 and TRBJ1-1, the complete variable domain is DSGVTQTPKHLITATGQRVTLRCSPRSGDLSVYWYQQSLDQGLQFLIQYYNGEERAKGNILERFSAQQFPDLHSELNLSSLELGDSALYFCASSARGAATEAFFGQGTRLTVV.

The CDR3 is CASSLEAGIPPEAFF. DNA for the CDR3: TGTGCCAGCAGCTTGGAAGCGGGTATACCCCCTGAAGCTTTCTTT. The genes are TRBV5-6 and TRBJ1-1, with D hard to call. Germline CDR1 is SGHDT and CDR2 is YYEEEE. V was shortened by 0 bases and J by 6 bases, with 15 bases between the two germline ends. CDR3 length: 15 amino acids.